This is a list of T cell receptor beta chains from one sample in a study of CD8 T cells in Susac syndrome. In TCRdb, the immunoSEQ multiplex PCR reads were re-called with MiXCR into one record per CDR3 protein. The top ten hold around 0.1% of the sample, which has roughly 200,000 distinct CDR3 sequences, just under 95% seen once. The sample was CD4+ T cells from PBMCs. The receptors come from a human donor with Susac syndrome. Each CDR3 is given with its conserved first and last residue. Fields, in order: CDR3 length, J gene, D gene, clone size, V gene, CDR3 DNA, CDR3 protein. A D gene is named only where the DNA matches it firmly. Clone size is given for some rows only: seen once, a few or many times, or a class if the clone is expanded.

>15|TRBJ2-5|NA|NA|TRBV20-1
TGCAGTGCTAGAGAAGCGGCCCACGCCCAAGAGACCCAGTACTTC
CSAREAAHAQETQYF
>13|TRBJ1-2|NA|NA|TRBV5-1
TGCGCCAGCAGCTTGGCCGGAGGCAGGGCCACCATCTTC
CASSLAGGRATIF
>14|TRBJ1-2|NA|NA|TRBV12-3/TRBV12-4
TGTGCCAGCATAGGGGCAGGGTCGAGGAATGGCTACACCTTC
CASIGAGSRNGYTF
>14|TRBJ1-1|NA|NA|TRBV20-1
TGCAGTGCCCCTCGCCCCGGGACCAACACTGAAGCTTTCTTT
CSAPRPGTNTEAFF
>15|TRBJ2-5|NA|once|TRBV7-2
TGTGCCAGCAGCTTAGCGCAGGGCCGCTCGGAGACCCAGTACTTC
CASSLAQGRSETQYF
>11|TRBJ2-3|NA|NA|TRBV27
TGTGCCAGCAGTTCCCCGGGTACGCAGTATTTT
CASSSPGTQYF
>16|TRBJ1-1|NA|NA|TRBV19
TGTGCCAGTAGTCTCCGAAGGAGGAATGGGGACACTGAAGCTTTCTTT
CASSLRRRNGDTEAFF
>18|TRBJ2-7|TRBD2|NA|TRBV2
TGTGCCAGCAGTGGCAACAGGGCCCTAGCGGGAGGATCCTACGAGCAGTACTTC
CASSGNRALAGGSYEQYF
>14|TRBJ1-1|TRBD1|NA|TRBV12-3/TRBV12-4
TGTGCCAGCAGTCCCCGACAGGGTTGGACTGAAGCTTTCTTT
CASSPRQGWTEAFF
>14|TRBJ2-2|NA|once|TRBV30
TGTGCCTGGAGAAAGCAACGGAGCACCGGGGAGCTGTTTTTT
CAWRKQRSTGELFF
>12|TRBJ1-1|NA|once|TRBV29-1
TGCAGCGTTGGCGCAGGGAACACTGAAGCTTTCTTT
CSVGAGNTEAFF
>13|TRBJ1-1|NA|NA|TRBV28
TGTGCCAGCAGACAGGGAGGTAGTACTGAAGCTTTCTTT
CASRQGGSTEAFF
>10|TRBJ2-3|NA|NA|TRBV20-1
TGCAGTGCTGGAACAGATACGCAGTATTTT
CSAGTDTQYF
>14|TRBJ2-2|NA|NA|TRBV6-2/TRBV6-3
TGTGCCAGCAGTCGGACACCGAACACCGGGGAGCTGTTTTTT
CASSRTPNTGELFF
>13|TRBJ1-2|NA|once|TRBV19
TGTGCCAGTAGTATAGAACGGGTGCGAGGCTACACCTTC
CASSIERVRGYTF
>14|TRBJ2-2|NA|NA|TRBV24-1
TGTGCCACCAGCGGGGCAGGGACTTGGGGGGAGCTGTTTTTT
CATSGAGTWGELFF
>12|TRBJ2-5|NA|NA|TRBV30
TGTGCCTGGAGTGAATTCCAAGAGACCCAGTACTTC
CAWSEFQETQYF
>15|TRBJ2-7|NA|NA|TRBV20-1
TGCAGTGCAACCGGAGCGACTGGGCGGACCTACGAGCAGTACTTC
CSATGATGRTYEQYF
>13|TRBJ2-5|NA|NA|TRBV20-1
TGCAGTGATCGGGACGGCGGGCGAGAGACCCAGTACTTC
CSDRDGGRETQYF
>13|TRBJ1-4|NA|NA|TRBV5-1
TGCGCCAGCAGAGGGCAAACTAATGAAAAACTGTTTTTT
CASRGQTNEKLFF
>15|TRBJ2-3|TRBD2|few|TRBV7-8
TGTGCCAGCAGCTCCTTAGCGGGGGTGACAGATACGCAGTATTTT
CASSSLAGVTDTQYF
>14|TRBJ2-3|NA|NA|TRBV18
TGTGCCAGCTCACCACCGGGGGTTCTAGGTACGCAGTATTTT
CASSPPGVLGTQYF
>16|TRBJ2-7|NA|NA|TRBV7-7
TGTGCCAGCAGCTTAGTAAGTAGCAGACCGTCCTACGAGCAGTACTTC
CASSLVSSRPSYEQYF
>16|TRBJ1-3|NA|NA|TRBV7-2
TGTGCCAGCAGCTCCGGGCAGGCCATCTCTGGAAACACCATATATTTT
CASSSGQAISGNTIYF
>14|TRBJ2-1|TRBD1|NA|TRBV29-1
TGCAGCCTTATACCGGGACAGGGGGTTAATGAGCAGTTCTTC
CSLIPGQGVNEQFF
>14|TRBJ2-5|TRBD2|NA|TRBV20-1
TGCAGTGCTAGAGGAGTAGCGGGGGGAGAGACCCAGTACTTC
CSARGVAGGETQYF
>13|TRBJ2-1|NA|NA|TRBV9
TGTGCCAGCAGCGTAGTTGGCGAAAATGAGCAGTTCTTC
CASSVVGENEQFF
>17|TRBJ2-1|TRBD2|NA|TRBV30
TGTGCCTGGAGGGGGCCTCGACTAGCGGGAGGAAACAATGAGCAGTTCTTC
CAWRGPRLAGGNNEQFF
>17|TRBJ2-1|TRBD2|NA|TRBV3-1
TGTGCCAGCAGCCAAGGCGTAATCCGGGGGAGGGACAATGAGCAGTTCTTC
CASSQGVIRGRDNEQFF
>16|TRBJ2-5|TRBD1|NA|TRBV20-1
TGCAGTGCTAGGCCCGGGACAGGGATGGCCCAAGAGACCCAGTACTTC
CSARPGTGMAQETQYF
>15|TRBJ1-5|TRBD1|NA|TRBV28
TGTGCCAGCAGTCCAGGGGGTCCTAGCAATCAGCCCCAGCATTTT
CASSPGGPSNQPQHF
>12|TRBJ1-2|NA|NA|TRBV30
TGTGCCCATTCTGGGGGAACCTATGGCTACACCTTC
CAHSGGTYGYTF
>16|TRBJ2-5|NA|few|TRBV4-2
TGTGCCAGCAGCCAAGTTTACCGGACACCCCAAGAGACCCAGTACTTC
CASSQVYRTPQETQYF
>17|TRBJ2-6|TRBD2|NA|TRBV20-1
TGCAGTGCTAGGCCTAGCGGGAGGACCGACGGGGCCAACGTCCTGACTTTC
CSARPSGRTDGANVLTF
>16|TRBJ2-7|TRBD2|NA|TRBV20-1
TGCAGTGCCCGTCCCGGGACTAGCTTGAGCTCCTACGAGCAGTACTTC
CSARPGTSLSSYEQYF
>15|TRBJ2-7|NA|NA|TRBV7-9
TGTGCCAGCAGCTCAAGACAGGATTTTGCCTACGAGCAGTACTTC
CASSSRQDFAYEQYF
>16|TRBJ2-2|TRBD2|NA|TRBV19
TGTGCCAGTAGTCCAGCTAGCGGGGGAAGCACCGGGGAGCTGTTTTTT
CASSPASGGSTGELFF
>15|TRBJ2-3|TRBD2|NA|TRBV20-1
TGCAGTGCTAGGTGGACTAGCGGGATCACAGATACGCAGTATTTT
CSARWTSGITDTQYF
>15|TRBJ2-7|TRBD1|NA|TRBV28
TGTGCCAGCAGAGAAACAGGGGGCCGATCCTACGAGCAGTACTTC
CASRETGGRSYEQYF
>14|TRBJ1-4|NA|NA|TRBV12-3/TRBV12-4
TGTGCCAGCAGCCTGAGGAGTGTCGGTGAAAAACTGTTTTTT
CASSLRSVGEKLFF
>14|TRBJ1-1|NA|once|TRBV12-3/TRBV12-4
TGTGCCAGCAGCCCCGGGTTGGAGAACACTGAAGCTTTCTTT
CASSPGLENTEAFF
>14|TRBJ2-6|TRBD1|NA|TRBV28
TGTGCCAGCAGCCTTACAGGGGTAGTCAACGTCCTGACTTTC
CASSLTGVVNVLTF
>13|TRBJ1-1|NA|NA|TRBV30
TGTGCCTGGAGTGGGGTACAGAACACTGAAGCTTTCTTT
CAWSGVQNTEAFF
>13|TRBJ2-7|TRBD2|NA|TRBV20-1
TGCAGTGCTACGTGGACTAGGGCCTACGAGCAGTACTTC
CSATWTRAYEQYF
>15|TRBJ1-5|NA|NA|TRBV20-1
TGCAGTGCTAGTCAGACGCATGGGGGCAATCAGCCCCAGCATTTT
CSASQTHGGNQPQHF
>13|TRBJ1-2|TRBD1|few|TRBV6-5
TGTGCCAGCAGTTTGACAGGGGACTATGGCTACACCTTC
CASSLTGDYGYTF
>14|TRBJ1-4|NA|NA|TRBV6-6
TGTGCCAGCTCTAGGGGCTGGGGTAATGAAAAACTGTTTTTT
CASSRGWGNEKLFF
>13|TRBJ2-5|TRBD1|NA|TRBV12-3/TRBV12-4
TGTGCCAGTAAACAGGGGGCGGGGGAGACCCAGTACTTC
CASKQGAGETQYF
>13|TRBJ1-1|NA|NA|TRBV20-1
TGCAGTGCTAGAGATTTCAGTAACACTGAAGCTTTCTTT
CSARDFSNTEAFF
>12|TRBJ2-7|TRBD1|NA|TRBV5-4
TGTGCCAGCAGCTTTAACAGGGGCGAGCAGTACTTC
CASSFNRGEQYF
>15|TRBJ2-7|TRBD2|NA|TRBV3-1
TGTGCCAGCAGCCGTCTAGCGGGACAACAATACGAGCAGTACTTC
CASSRLAGQQYEQYF
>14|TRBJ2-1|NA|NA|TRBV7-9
TGTGCCAGCCAAAGCGGCAAACGCTACAATGAGCAGTTCTTC
CASQSGKRYNEQFF